Many counts were recorded for the clone carrying this T cell receptor beta chain. The target antigen is unknown. This record belongs to a study of T cell repertoires in cytomegalovirus infection. Background on the study: Carrying CMV and the relevant HLA type showed in public TCR beta signatures.

V was pared by 0 bases and J by 3 bases, with 8 bases between. Germline-derived CDR1 and CDR2 are SGHVS and FQNEAQ. CDR3 size: 14 residues. TCRdb re-called the reads through MiXCR, storing one row per CDR3 protein. The repertoire consists of about 360,000 distinct CDR3 sequences, with approximately 35% occurring once and the leading ten covering roughly 13%. The specimen comprised cultured PBMCs, sampled from culture after CMV antigen stimulation. This receptor was identified in a human donor in good health (CMV status not recorded). Some clones in this sample may be carry-over from other donors' samples. This chain links TRBV7-8 with TRBJ1-2; TRBD1 might be the D (5 bases). CDR3 bases: TGTGCCAGCAGCTTAGCGGGGGGTCACTATGGCTACACCTTC. Its translation: CASSLAGGHYGYTF.